This T cell receptor beta chain was identified in a study of T cell responses to AZD1222 COVID-19 vaccine. Libraries were prepared by immunoSEQ multiplex PCR; TCRdb keeps only in-frame clonotypes and omits some of them. The sample holds approximately 110,000 clones, 91% seen once. As to this clone: Its antigen is as yet unknown.

Findings of the study overall: Mostly white British, mostly female donors; authors suggested clonal diversity may be underestimated. Rises in breadth and depth of Spike-specific TCRs came after two AZD1222 doses.

V lost 4 bases, J lost 4 bases, and 7 bases stayed unmatched. The CDR3 spans 15 residues. CDR1 and CDR2 (germline): KGHDR, SFDVKD. Sequences were derived from peripheral blood, sampled on day 0 of AZD1222 vaccination. This sequence was found in an adult in good health. The V call is TRBV24-1, the J call TRBJ2-3, with 7 nucleotides matching TRBD1. The DNA for the CDR3 is TGTGCCACCAGTGACCCTAGACAGGGAGCAGATACGCAGTATTTT. Translating it yields CATSDPRQGADTQYF.